This TCR beta chain stems from a study of T cell changes during pregnancy in multiple sclerosis. Looked up from germline, CDR1 is MGHRA and CDR2 is YSYEKL. The V gene lost 0 bases and the J gene lost 2 bases, with 16 bases spanning the gap. This CDR3 has 18 amino acids. The table came from immunoSEQ multiplex PCR; TCRdb's copy has only in-frame clones and leaves some out. The profile shows about 38,000 clones, around nine tenths of them singletons. This chain connects TRBV4-1 to TRBJ1-4; possible D gene TRBD1, 6 bases. The sample was CD8+ T cells from peripheral blood mononuclear cells, taken in the third trimester of pregnancy. This receptor was obtained from a female donor with multiple sclerosis, enrolled in a pregnancy study. Here the CDR3 reads CASSQDNKRGGTNEKLFF. CDR3 bases: TGCGCCAGCAGCCAAGATAACAAAAGGGGGGGGACTAATGAAAAACTGTTTTTT.